One sample yielded the 25 T cell receptor beta chains listed below, sequenced in a study of neoadjuvant nivolumab and ipilimumab in lung cancer. Assay: immunoSEQ multiplex PCR; the TCRdb copy retains only in-frame clones and omits some. The repertoire has 25,000 to 35,000 clones, more than 85% of them found once; the top ten carry about 2.1%. Here the sequenced sample was peripheral blood, taken after neoadjuvant nivolumab, alone or with ipilimumab, at or shortly before surgery. Source of these receptors: an adult with non-small cell lung cancer.

V is TRBV18 and J is TRBJ2-3, with D perhaps matching TRBD1 (6 bases). CDR1 and CDR2 from the germline V gene are KGHSH and LQKENI. The CDR3 runs 15 residues. V was shortened by 1 base and J by 3 bases, with 11 bases between the two germline ends. CDR3 bases: TGTGCCAGCTCACCACGGGGCAGGGGAACAGATACGCAGTATTTT. This codes for CASSPRGRGTDTQYF.

V and J are TRBV29-1 and TRBJ2-3, with 11 bases aligning to TRBD2. Germline V gene lookup returns CDR1 SQVTM and CDR2 ANQGSEA. With V trimmed by 6 bases and J by 2 bases, 7 bases remained unmatched. This CDR3 has 15 amino acids. The CDR3 sequence is CSVEGTSGFTDTQYF. CDR3 nucleotide sequence: TGCAGCGTCGAGGGGACTAGCGGTTTCACAGATACGCAGTATTTT.

This chain links TRBV6-5 with TRBJ2-1, with 8 bases matching TRBD2. V dropped 8 bases and J dropped 9; count of bases not matched to a gene: 12. The germline gives CDR1 MNHEY, CDR2 SVGAGI. The CDR3 totals 14 residues. The CDR3 nucleotides are TGTGCCAGCTCTAAAAAGCGGGAGAAGGGTGAGCAGTTCTTC. Translated: CASSKKREKGEQFF.

The chain links TRBV29-1 to TRBJ2-7, with TRBD1 as a possible D gene (6 bases). CDR3 length: 12 residues. The germline V gene encodes CDR1 SQVTM and CDR2 ANQGSEA. Trimming left V 7 bases short and J 1 base short, with 11 bases between. The CDR3 region is CSARTASYEQYF. The CDR3 DNA sequence: TGCAGCGCACGGACAGCTTCCTACGAGCAGTACTTC.

This sequence joins TRBV28 and TRBJ2-7; 9 bases fit TRBD2. Germline values: CDR1 MDHEN, CDR2 SYDVKM. V trimming: 2 bases; J trimming: 6 bases; junction bases outside the gene matches: 5. The CDR3 length is 14 residues. The CDR3 DNA reads TGTGCCAGCAGTTTAGTCACAGCGGGGGGCGAGCAGTACTTC. Translation: CASSLVTAGGEQYF.

J is TRBJ2-3 and V is TRBV28, with 8 bases that match TRBD2. CDR1 and CDR2 from the germline V gene are MDHEN and SYDVKM. J was trimmed by 8 bases and V by 5 bases; bases with no gene match: 15. The CDR3 loop spans 16 amino acids. CDR3 region: CASSILGAGEVGTQYF. The CDR3 DNA reads TGTGCCAGCAGTATTCTCGGAGCGGGAGAAGTCGGTACGCAGTATTTT. Combining the CDR3 with reference TRBV28 and TRBJ2-3 gives the whole variable domain DVKVTQSSRYLVKRTGEKVFLECVQDMDHENMFWYRQDPGLGLRLIYFSYDVKMKEKGDIPEGYSVSREKKERFSLILESASTNQTSMYLCASSILGAGEVGTQYFGPGTRLTVL.

The DNA for the CDR3 is TGTGCCAGCGGACTCCGGGACAGCTCAACTAATGAAAAACTGTTTTTT. This codes for CASGLRDSSTNEKLFF. The rearrangement links TRBV7-9 to TRBJ1-4, with 7 bases that match TRBD1. This CDR3 comprises 16 residues. Germline V CDR1 and CDR2: SEHNR, FQNEAQ (reference sequence). J lost 0 bases, V lost 8 bases, and 9 bases had no gene match.

The chain links TRBV4-1 to TRBJ2-3, with TRBD2 identical over 8 bases. V was pared by 0 bases and J by 2 bases, with 4 bases of the junction left unmatched. Germline CDR1 reads MGHRA; CDR2 reads YSYEKL. The CDR3 extends over 16 amino acids. The CDR3 bases are TGCGCCAGCAGCCAAGATAGGGGACTAGACACAGATACGCAGTATTTT. Translated, it gives CASSQDRGLDTDTQYF.

This clone was detected a few times. The J gene is TRBJ2-3, the V gene TRBV6-1; D is perhaps TRBD2 (5 bases). Trimming left V 8 bases short and J 2 bases short, with 17 bases between. The CDR3 consists of 15 residues. Germline V gene sequence: CDR1 MNHNS, CDR2 SASEGT. This CDR3 is CASDPKSGYTDTQYF. The CDR3 coding sequence is TGTGCCAGCGACCCCAAAAGCGGCTACACAGATACGCAGTATTTT.

The V call is TRBV5-1, the J call TRBJ1-2; TRBD1 matches 12 bases. The V gene end was trimmed by 4 bases and the J gene end by 10 bases; junction bases not matched to a gene: 20. This CDR3 has 18 residues. CDR1 is SGHRS, CDR2 YFSETQ, per germline. The CDR3: CASSPTLSRDRGQRNYTF. DNA for the CDR3: TGCGCCAGCAGCCCGACCCTGTCCCGGGACAGGGGGCAAAGAAACTACACCTTC.

This sequence joins TRBV7-9 and TRBJ1-2; D is unclear. With 0 bases removed from V and 7 bases from J, the gap between germline ends came to 12 bases. CDR3 length: 14 amino acids. Germline CDR1 and CDR2: SEHNR and FQNEAQ (reference sequence). DNA for the CDR3: TGTGCCAGCAGCTTAGCAAATGGAGATGCTGGCTACACCTTC. Its translation is CASSLANGDAGYTF. The full variable domain, rest sourced from reference TRBV7-9 and TRBJ1-2, is DTGVSQNPRHKITKRGQNVTFRCDPISEHNRLYWYRQTLGQGPEFLTYFQNEAQLEKSRLLSDRFSAERPKGSFSTLEIQRTEQGDSAMYLCASSLANGDAGYTFGSGTRLTVV.

The chain carries TRBV5-6 and TRBJ2-2; TRBD2 matches at 11 bases. The CDR3 loop spans 17 amino acids. The germline CDR1 and CDR2 sequences are SGHDT and YYEEEE. J was trimmed by 5 bases and V by 0 bases; bases with no gene match: 6. Here the CDR3 DNA reads TGTGCCAGCAGCTTGGTACTAGCGGGAGATAAAACCGGGGAGCTGTTTTTT. Translation: CASSLVLAGDKTGELFF. Supplemented by reference TRBV5-6 and TRBJ2-2, the full variable domain reads DAGVTQSPTHLIKTRGQQVTLRCSPKSGHDTVSWYQQALGQGPQFIFQYYEEEERQRGNFPDRFSGHQFPNYSSELNVNALLLGDSALYLCASSLVLAGDKTGELFFGEGSRLTVL.

J is TRBJ1-2 and V is TRBV5-1; D gene unclear. The CDR3 runs 13 residues. Germline V gives CDR1 SGHRS, CDR2 YFSETQ. Trimming took off 0 bases at V and 0 bases at J, with 3 bases between the two ends. The chain's CDR3 is CASSLESNYGYTF. CDR3 nucleotides: TGCGCCAGCAGCTTGGAATCTAACTATGGCTACACCTTC.

This sequence joins TRBV5-6 and TRBJ2-1, with 7 bases fitting TRBD2. CDR1 and CDR2 (germline): SGHDT, YYEEEE. The CDR3 has 18 amino acids. J gave up 0 bases and V 2 bases, and 11 bases lay outside the gene matches. CDR3 amino acids: CASSFGRAGFSSYNEQFF. CDR3 sequence (DNA): TGTGCCAGCAGCTTTGGTCGAGCGGGGTTCAGCTCCTACAATGAGCAGTTCTTC. Full variable domain (missing parts from reference TRBV5-6 and TRBJ2-1): DAGVTQSPTHLIKTRGQQVTLRCSPKSGHDTVSWYQQALGQGPQFIFQYYEEEERQRGNFPDRFSGHQFPNYSSELNVNALLLGDSALYLCASSFGRAGFSSYNEQFFGPGTRLTVL.

V and J are TRBV9 and TRBJ1-2; 7 bases align to TRBD1. The length of the CDR3 is 15 residues. Per the germline V gene, CDR1 is SGDLS and CDR2 is YYNGEE. With V trimmed by 3 bases and J by 3 bases, 8 bases remained unmatched. CDR3 bases: TGTGCCAGCAGCGAAAGGGGCAGGGGGGACTATGGCTACACCTTC. It codes for CASSERGRGDYGYTF. Supplemented by reference TRBV9 and TRBJ1-2, the full variable domain reads DSGVTQTPKHLITATGQRVTLRCSPRSGDLSVYWYQQSLDQGLQFLIQYYNGEERAKGNILERFSAQQFPDLHSELNLSSLELGDSALYFCASSERGRGDYGYTFGSGTRLTVV.

This clone was seen only once. The chain couples TRBV15 to TRBJ1-5; D gene ambiguous. The CDR3 has 15 amino acids. Trimming stripped 1 base from V and 0 bases from J, with 7 bases between. Germline CDR1 is LNHNV and CDR2 is YYDKDF (reference sequence). CDR3 bases: TGTGCCACCAGCAGAGTCGGGTCTAGCAATCAGCCCCAGCATTTT. Translated: CATSRVGSSNQPQHF.

This chain uses TRBV5-1 with TRBJ2-3; D may be TRBD1 (6 bases). The CDR3 consists of 14 residues. Looked up from germline, CDR1 is SGHRS and CDR2 is YFSETQ. V lost 4 bases, J lost 6 bases, and 15 bases lay in between. The CDR3 nucleotides are TGCGCCAGCAGCCTGGGGGACACCTGGGATACGCAGTATTTT. This codes for CASSLGDTWDTQYF.

The chain uses TRBV10-2 and TRBJ1-1; D remains ambiguous. The germline gives CDR1 WSHSY, CDR2 SAAADI. The CDR3 contains 15 residues. The ends were cut back, 3 bases at V and 6 bases at J, with 17 bases in the middle. CDR3 coding DNA: TGCGCCAGCAGTGAAACCCTTGATGGGATGGCTGAAGCTTTCTTT. Translation: CASSETLDGMAEAFF.

The chain is built from TRBV7-9 and TRBJ2-7, with 13 nucleotides matching TRBD2. CDR1 SEHNR and CDR2 FQNEAQ come from the germline V gene (reference sequence). The junction had 14 bases not matched to a gene; V was cut back by 5 bases and J by 1 base. This CDR3 is 19 amino acids long. Here the CDR3 reads CASSLTPGLAGFRSYEQYF. The CDR3 nucleotides are TGTGCCAGCAGCCTCACTCCGGGACTAGCGGGATTTAGGTCCTACGAGCAGTACTTC.

This rearrangement joins TRBV7-9 to TRBJ1-1; 7 positions match TRBD1. The CDR3 is 12 amino acids. Germline trimming cut 7 bases from V and 7 bases from J; bases unmatched to any gene: 6. The germline CDR1 and CDR2 sequences are SEHNR and FQNEAQ (reference sequence). This CDR3 reads CASTGQVNEAFF. The CDR3 DNA sequence: TGTGCCAGCACCGGACAGGTAAATGAAGCTTTCTTT.

This sequence joins TRBV9 and TRBJ1-4; 7 positions agree with TRBD1. The germline gives CDR1 SGDLS, CDR2 YYNGEE. J gave up 5 bases and V 0 bases, and 4 bases lay outside the gene matches. This CDR3 comprises 15 residues. The DNA of the CDR3 is TGTGCCAGCAGCGTAGGGGACAGTGGAAATGAAAAACTGTTTTTT. Amino acid sequence: CASSVGDSGNEKLFF.

This chain uses TRBV6-4 with TRBJ2-2; D gene unclear. The germline V gene has CDR1 MRHNA and CDR2 SNTAGT. This CDR3 spans 15 amino acids. V was trimmed by 4 bases and J by 1 base, leaving 10 bases between them. CDR3 bases: TGTGCCAGCAGTGTGACCCCGGAGAACACCGGGGAGCTGTTTTTT. This codes for CASSVTPENTGELFF.

J is TRBJ1-1 and V is TRBV7-9; D perhaps matches TRBD1 (5 bases). Germline loops: CDR1 SEHNR, CDR2 FQNEAQ (reference sequence). This CDR3 spans 13 amino acids. The CDR3 nucleotides read TGTGCGGCGGGGCAGGGTTTTAACACTGAAGCTTTCTTT. Its translation: CAAGQGFNTEAFF.

The chain links TRBV5-1 to TRBJ2-7, with D maybe TRBD2 (6 bases). This CDR3 is built from 14 residues. Germline CDR1 SGHRS, CDR2 YFSETQ. V lost 4 bases and J 2 bases, leaving 13 bases between the germline ends. For the CDR3, the DNA is TGCGCCAGCAGCGTCGCCGGGGGAGCCTACGAGCAGTACTTC. It encodes CASSVAGGAYEQYF.

This clone has only a few counts. This rearrangement joins TRBV18 to TRBJ2-5, with D unresolved. Trimming removed 2 bases from V and 2 bases from J, with 9 bases in between. CDR1 is KGHSH and CDR2 is LQKENI in the germline V gene. The CDR3 is 14 residues long. DNA for the CDR3: TGTGCCAGCTCACCAGGGAACCGGCAAGAGACCCAGTACTTC. The encoded protein is CASSPGNRQETQYF.